The 18 T cell receptor beta chains given below trace back to one sample, sequenced in a study of Ad26.COV2.S vaccination and SARS-CoV-2 variants. Generated by immunoSEQ multiplex PCR, the TCRdb table keeps only in-frame clones and is missing some. The table lists around 450,000 clones, approximately 90% of them singletons. Treatment defined: 15 to 20 received Ad26.COV2.S at low or high dose, single or two shots; about 5 received placebo; per-sample allocation not given. Vaccine and placebo recipients were sampled on day 63 after the first injection. Specimen: peripheral blood, collected in a trial of Ad26.COV2.S vaccine versus placebo. These receptor sequences come from a person aged 18 to 59 who received the Ad26.COV2.S COVID-19 vaccine or a placebo.

This clone has only one observation. V gene TRBV6-5 combines with J gene TRBJ1-5; D is unclear. The germline CDR1 and CDR2 sequences are MNHEY and SVGAGI. CDR3 size: 14 residues. Trimming removed 2 bases from V and 5 bases from J, with 10 bases in between. The CDR3 is CASSYPNSDQPQHF. The CDR3 coding sequence is TGTGCCAGCAGTTACCCAAACAGCGATCAGCCCCAGCATTTT.

This sequence joins TRBV27 and TRBJ2-3, with 8 nucleotides matching TRBD1. The germline gives CDR1 MNHEY, CDR2 SMNVEV (reference sequence). The CDR3 covers 15 residues. Losses at the gene ends were 5 bases for V and 4 bases for J; bases not matched to a gene: 8. In DNA form, the CDR3 reads TGTGCCAGCAGTCTGAAGGACAGGGATGCAGATACGCAGTATTTT. Protein: CASSLKDRDADTQYF.

The V gene is TRBV7-3, the J gene TRBJ2-3; D remains unclear. V gave up 0 bases and J gave up 6 bases, with 7 bases separating them. Looked up from germline, CDR1 is SGHTA and CDR2 is FQGTGA. The CDR3 runs to 13 residues. This CDR3 is CASSLTRRDTQYF. CDR3 sequence (DNA): TGTGCCAGCAGCTTAACGAGGCGGGATACGCAGTATTTT.

The rearrangement links TRBV18 to TRBJ2-2, with 7 bases fitting TRBD2. The germline CDR1 and CDR2 sequences are KGHSH and LQKENI. The CDR3 consists of 16 residues. The V segment lost 2 bases and the J segment 3 bases; nucleotides outside the gene matches: 6. CDR3 in amino acids: CASSPWAGADTGELFF. The DNA of the CDR3 is TGTGCCAGCTCACCATGGGCGGGAGCGGACACCGGGGAGCTGTTTTTT. The variable domain in full, completed from reference TRBV18 and TRBJ2-2, reads NAGVMQNPRHLVRRRGQEARLRCSPMKGHSHVYWYRQLPEEGLKFMVYLQKENIIDESGMPKERFSAEFPKEGPSILRIQQVVRGDSAAYFCASSPWAGADTGELFFGEGSRLTVL.

V and J are TRBV30 and TRBJ1-1, with D unclear. The germline gives CDR1 GTSNPN, CDR2 SVGIG (reference sequence). There are 15 residues in the CDR3. V was clipped by 4 bases and J by 0 bases, with 15 bases between them. CDR3 sequence reads: CAWTTPGTMNTEAFF. CDR3 nucleotide sequence: TGTGCCTGGACCACCCCCGGCACCATGAACACTGAAGCTTTCTTT.

The chain uses TRBV30 and TRBJ2-7, with D perhaps TRBD2 (6 bases). The germline V gene encodes CDR1 GTSNPN and CDR2 SVGIG (reference sequence). The CDR3 totals 13 residues. Trimming left V 2 bases short and J 0 bases short, with 8 bases between. CDR3 sequence reads: CAWSWGDSYEQYF. The CDR3 DNA reads as TGTGCCTGGAGTTGGGGGGACTCCTACGAGCAGTACTTC. Supplemented by reference TRBV30 and TRBJ2-7, the full variable domain reads SQTIHQWPATLVQPVGSPLSLECTVEGTSNPNLYWYRQAAGRGLQLLFYSVGIGQISSEVPQNLSASRPQDRQFILSSKKLLLSDSGFYLCAWSWGDSYEQYFGPGTRLTVT.

This chain uses TRBV4-3 with TRBJ1-1; D might be TRBD1 (5 bases). V was trimmed by 1 base and J by 2 bases, leaving 14 bases between them. CDR1 is LGHNA and CDR2 is YSLEER in the germline V gene. The CDR3 runs 16 residues. The CDR3 spells CASSQVVGRANTEAFF. DNA of the CDR3: TGCGCCAGCAGCCAAGTTGTGGGCAGGGCCAACACTGAAGCTTTCTTT.

The rearrangement uses TRBV5-1 and TRBJ1-4; TRBD1 agrees at 10 bases. The CDR3 totals 15 residues. With V trimmed by 4 bases and J by 8 bases, 8 bases remained unmatched. In germline, CDR1 is SGHRS, CDR2 YFSETQ. Written as DNA, the CDR3 is TGCGCCAGCAGCCTGGGACAGGGGACAAGGGAAAAACTGTTTTTT. As protein: CASSLGQGTREKLFF.

The chain has TRBV19 and TRBJ2-7; 11 bases align to TRBD1. Germline CDR1 and CDR2: LNHDA and SQIVND (reference sequence). With 10 bases clipped from V and 3 bases from J, the junction kept 8 bases outside the gene matches. The CDR3 spans 14 residues. CDR3 protein: CATSAGTGGYEQYF. CDR3 coding DNA: TGTGCCACCTCCGCCGGGACAGGGGGCTACGAGCAGTACTTC.

The chain carries TRBV9 and TRBJ2-3; 10 bases align to TRBD2. The germline V gene has CDR1 SGDLS and CDR2 YYNGEE. After removal of 0 bases from V and 3 bases from J, the junction contained 10 bases not matched to a gene. CDR3 length equals 18 residues. The CDR3 coding sequence is TGTGCCAGCAGCGTAGGCATTAGCGGGAGGAAAGTAACAGATACGCAGTATTTT. This codes for CASSVGISGRKVTDTQYF.

The rearrangement uses TRBV30 and TRBJ1-4; 7 positions agree with TRBD1. With 6 bases clipped from V and 0 bases from J, the junction kept 10 bases outside the gene matches. The CDR3 is 16 amino acids. Looked up from germline, CDR1 is GTSNPN and CDR2 is SVGIG (reference sequence). CDR3 in DNA: TGTGCCTGTGATCCGGGACAGCTCTCAACTAATGAAAAACTGTTTTTT. It specifies CACDPGQLSTNEKLFF. Combining the CDR3 with reference TRBV30 and TRBJ1-4 gives the whole variable domain SQTIHQWPATLVQPVGSPLSLECTVEGTSNPNLYWYRQAAGRGLQLLFYSVGIGQISSEVPQNLSASRPQDRQFILSSKKLLLSDSGFYLCACDPGQLSTNEKLFFGSGTQLSVL.

The chain is built from TRBV19 and TRBJ1-4, with 7 bases identical to TRBD1. Looked up from germline, CDR1 is LNHDA and CDR2 is SQIVND (reference sequence). Unmatched junction bases numbered 11, after V lost 5 bases and J lost 8 bases. This CDR3 is 15 amino acids long. The CDR3 sequence is CASSGPTGAVEKLFF. In nucleotides, the CDR3 is TGTGCCAGTAGTGGTCCCACAGGGGCGGTAGAAAAACTGTTTTTT. Based on the CDR3 plus reference TRBV19 and TRBJ1-4, the full variable domain is DGGITQSPKYLFRKEGQNVTLSCEQNLNHDAMYWYRQDPGQGLRLIYYSQIVNDFQKGDIAEGYSVSREKKESFPLTVTSAQKNPTAFYLCASSGPTGAVEKLFFGSGTQLSVL.

This chain joins TRBV9 and TRBJ1-1; D may be TRBD1 (6 bases). Germline V gives CDR1 SGDLS, CDR2 YYNGEE. The V end was cut by 2 bases, the J end by 0 bases, with 8 bases between. There are 14 residues in the CDR3. Written as DNA, the CDR3 is TGTGCCAGCAGCGTGACAGGAGTGAACACTGAAGCTTTCTTT. Translation: CASSVTGVNTEAFF.

This clone has at least ten counts. The chain links TRBV11-2 to TRBJ2-7, with 9 bases matching TRBD2. Unmatched junction bases numbered 11, after V lost 0 bases and J lost 2 bases. The germline V gene has CDR1 SGHAT and CDR2 FQNNGV. The CDR3 consists of 18 residues. The CDR3 DNA reads as TGTGCCAGCAGCTTAGAGGCCCGGGCTAGCGGGATTCCCTACGAGCAGTACTTC. It encodes CASSLEARASGIPYEQYF. Complete variable domain (other parts from reference TRBV11-2 and TRBJ2-7): EAGVAQSPRYKIIEKRQSVAFWCNPISGHATLYWYQQILGQGPKLLIQFQNNGVVDDSQLPKDRFSAERLKGVDSTLKIQPAKLEDSAVYLCASSLEARASGIPYEQYFGPGTRLTVT.

The rearrangement links TRBV10-3 to TRBJ2-3; D remains ambiguous. V was cut by 0 bases and J by 7 bases, with 5 bases left in between. This CDR3 comprises 12 residues. Germline lookup yields CDR1 ENHRY and CDR2 SYGVKD. CDR3 protein: CAISESLYTQYF. As DNA, the CDR3 is TGTGCCATCAGTGAGTCGTTGTATACGCAGTATTTT.

The chain has TRBV5-5 and TRBJ1-4; no clear D gene. This CDR3 has 14 residues. Between the trimmed V and J ends, which lost 0 bases and 4 bases, there was a span of 7 bases. CDR1 and CDR2 from the germline V gene are SGHKS and YYEKEE (reference sequence). As DNA, the CDR3 is TGTGCCAGCAGCTTGGCGGTGCATAATGAAAAACTGTTTTTT. Amino acid sequence: CASSLAVHNEKLFF. Drawing the rest from reference TRBV5-5 and TRBJ1-4, the complete variable domain is DAGVTQSPTHLIKTRGQQVTLRCSPISGHKSVSWYQQVLGQGPQFIFQYYEKEERGRGNFPDRFSARQFPNYSSELNVNALLLGDSALYLCASSLAVHNEKLFFGSGTQLSVL.

This clone showed up just once. The chain joins TRBV27 to TRBJ1-1; D is ambiguous. The CDR3 consists of 14 residues. Trimming cost V 4 bases and J 1 base, with 10 bases left between them. Germline values: CDR1 MNHEY, CDR2 SMNVEV (reference sequence). CDR3 region: CASSSWAPNTEAFF. As DNA, the CDR3 is TGTGCCAGCAGTTCCTGGGCCCCGAACACTGAAGCTTTCTTT.

The chain employs TRBV19 and TRBJ1-6; TRBD1 aligns across 9 bases. CDR3 length: 15 residues. V lost 3 bases, J lost 7 bases, and 4 bases stayed unmatched. Germline V gene data show CDR1 as LNHDA and CDR2 as SQIVND (reference sequence). The CDR3 here is CASSMAGQGNSPLHF. CDR3 nucleotide sequence: TGTGCCAGTAGTATGGCGGGACAGGGAAATTCACCCCTCCACTTT.